The entry that follows covers one T cell receptor (beta chain) sequence. The data were taken from a study of blood T cell repertoires in COVID-19. For the study at large: The United States, Italy and Spain were the sources of the acute and convalescent COVID-19 samples. Sources were T cells, B-cell-depleted T cells, or PBMCs; the material itself was cDNA or gDNA.

Original handling: Estimation of nucleated cell counts was performed using reference gene primer amplification. The protocol was immunoSEQ multiplex PCR, while the TCRdb copy is restricted to in-frame clones and leaves out a portion. V and J calls and clone size are copied from that table; D and trimming were computed from the DNA. The sample contains roughly 340,000 clones, around nine tenths of which appear only once. Trimming cost V 2 bases and J 6 bases, with 9 bases left between them. Germline lookup yields CDR1 MNHEY and CDR2 SVGAGI. The CDR3 has 13 amino acids. The clonotype originates from a woman aged 18-29 years who had recovered from COVID-19. This chain links TRBV6-5 with TRBJ2-3; D is perhaps TRBD1 (6 bases). Sequencing was carried out using peripheral blood. CDR3 nucleotide sequence: TGTGCCAGCAGTTACATCCAGGGGGATACGCAGTATTTT. Amino acid sequence: CASSYIQGDTQYF.